One TCR beta chain is described in this entry. Antigen: not known. These data come from a study of response to subunit inactivated influenza vaccine. The germline V gene encodes CDR1 SGHKS and CDR2 YYEKEE (reference sequence). The CDR3 consists of 12 residues. Trimming cost V 6 bases and J 8 bases, with 12 bases left between them. Study-level results: With each seasonal influenza vaccination, the authors suggested, few new T cells are recruited.

One entry per CDR3 protein, called by TCRdb with MiXCR from the RT-PCR reads. The data contain some 150,000 distinct CDR3 sequences, 9.5% to 15% of them singletons. These data also featured in a second study, about T cells expressing NK-cell markers. That paper adds: In generating TCR beta cDNA, 5'RACE template switching with UMIs was used. Obtained from sorted CD3+CD56+NKG2C+, CD3+CD56+NKG2C- and CD3+CD56-NKG2C+ T cells were the TCR beta repertoires.

The clonotype comes from a man aged 45 to 65 who received an inactivated influenza vaccine. The chain recombines TRBV5-5 with TRBJ2-1, with a weak D call TRBD2 (6 bases). The sequenced sample was CD8+ T cells sorted from PBMCs, obtained 11 to 12 days after vaccination. DNA for the CDR3: TGTGCCAGCATAGGAGGGCCCGATGAGCAGTTCTTC. Residues: CASIGGPDEQFF.